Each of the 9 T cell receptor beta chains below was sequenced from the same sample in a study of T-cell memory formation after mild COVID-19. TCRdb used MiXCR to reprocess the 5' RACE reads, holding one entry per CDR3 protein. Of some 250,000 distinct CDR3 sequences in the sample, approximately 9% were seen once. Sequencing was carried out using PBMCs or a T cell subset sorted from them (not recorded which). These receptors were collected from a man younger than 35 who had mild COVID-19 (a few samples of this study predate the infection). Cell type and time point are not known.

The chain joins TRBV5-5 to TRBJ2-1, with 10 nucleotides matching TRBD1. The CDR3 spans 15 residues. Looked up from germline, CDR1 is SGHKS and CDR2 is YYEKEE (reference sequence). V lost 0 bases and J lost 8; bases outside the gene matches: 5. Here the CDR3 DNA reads TGTGCCAGCAGCTTGGGGACAGGGGGGAGCGATGAGCAGTTCTTC. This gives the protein CASSLGTGGSDEQFF.

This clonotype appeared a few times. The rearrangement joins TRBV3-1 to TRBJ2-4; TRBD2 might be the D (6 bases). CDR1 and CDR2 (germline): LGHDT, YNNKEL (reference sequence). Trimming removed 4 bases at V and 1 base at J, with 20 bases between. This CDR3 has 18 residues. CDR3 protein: CASSPLRGWDRAKNIQYF. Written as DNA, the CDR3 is TGTGCCAGCAGCCCCCTTCGGGGGTGGGATAGGGCCAAAAACATTCAGTACTTC.

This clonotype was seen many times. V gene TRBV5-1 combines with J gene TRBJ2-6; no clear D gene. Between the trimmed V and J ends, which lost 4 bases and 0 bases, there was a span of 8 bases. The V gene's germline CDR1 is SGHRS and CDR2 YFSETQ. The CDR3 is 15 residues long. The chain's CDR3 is CASSPRLSGANVLTF. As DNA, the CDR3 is TGCGCCAGCAGCCCGAGGCTCTCTGGGGCCAACGTCCTGACTTTC.

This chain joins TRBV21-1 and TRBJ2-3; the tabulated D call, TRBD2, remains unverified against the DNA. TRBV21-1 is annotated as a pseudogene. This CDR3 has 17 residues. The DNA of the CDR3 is TGTGCCAGCAGCCCTTATAGCGGGGGCCTGAGCACAGATACGCAGTATTTT. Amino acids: CASSPYSGGLSTDTQYF.

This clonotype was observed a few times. The DNA for the CDR3 is TGTGCCAGCAGTTACCCCGACACGGAGACCCAGTACTTC. Protein product: CASSYPDTETQYF. This chain links TRBV6-2 or TRBV6-3 with TRBJ2-5, with D hard to call. Germline CDR1 is MNHEY and CDR2 is SVGEGT. V was trimmed by 2 bases and J by 5 bases, leaving 9 bases between them. This CDR3 spans 13 amino acids.

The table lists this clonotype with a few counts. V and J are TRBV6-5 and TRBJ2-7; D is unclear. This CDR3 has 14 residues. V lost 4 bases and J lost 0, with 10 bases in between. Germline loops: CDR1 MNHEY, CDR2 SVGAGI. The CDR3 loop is CASSSHASSYEQYV. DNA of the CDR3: TGTGCCAGCAGTTCCCACGCTAGCTCCTACGAGCAGTACGTC.

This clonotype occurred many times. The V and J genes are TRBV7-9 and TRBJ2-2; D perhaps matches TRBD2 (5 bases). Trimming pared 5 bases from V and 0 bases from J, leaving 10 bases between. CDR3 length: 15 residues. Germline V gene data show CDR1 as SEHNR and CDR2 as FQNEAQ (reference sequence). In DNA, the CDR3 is TGTGCCAGCAGCCTGGGAGCCGCGAACACCGGGGAGCTGTTTTTT. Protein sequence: CASSLGAANTGELFF.

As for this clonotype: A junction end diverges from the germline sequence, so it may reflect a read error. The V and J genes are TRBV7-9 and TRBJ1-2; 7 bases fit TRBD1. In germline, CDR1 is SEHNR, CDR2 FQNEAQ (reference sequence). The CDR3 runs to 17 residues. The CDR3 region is CASSSRDSQFHNYGYAF. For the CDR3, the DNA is TGTGCCAGCAGCTCCCGGGACAGCCAGTTTCATAACTATGGCTACGCCTTC.

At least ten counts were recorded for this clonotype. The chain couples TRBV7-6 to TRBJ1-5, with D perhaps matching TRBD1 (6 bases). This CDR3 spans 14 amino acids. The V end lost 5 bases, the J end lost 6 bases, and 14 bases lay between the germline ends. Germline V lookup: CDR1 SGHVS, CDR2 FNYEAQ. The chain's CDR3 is CASSVSGGPQPQHF. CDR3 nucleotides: TGTGCCAGCAGCGTAAGTGGGGGGCCTCAGCCCCAGCATTTT.